This entry lists 31 T cell receptor beta chains sequenced from one sample in a study of blood T cell repertoires in COVID-19. Here immunoSEQ multiplex PCR was the method, and the copy in TCRdb shows in-frame clones only, minus some. The sample lists some 320,000 clones, about 92% occurring once. Sequencing input: PBMCs or T cells enriched from blood (not recorded which). The receptors stem from a man in his sixties who had recovered from COVID-19.

The rearrangement joins TRBV2 to TRBJ2-7, with TRBD1 identical over 9 bases. Trimming removed 7 bases from V and 5 bases from J; junction bases left unmatched: 6. The CDR3 extends over 13 amino acids. Germline values: CDR1 SNHLY, CDR2 FYNNEI. The CDR3 is CASTSGQGNEQYF. The CDR3 DNA follows: TGTGCCAGCACATCGGGACAGGGCAACGAGCAGTACTTC.

The rearrangement joins TRBV13 to TRBJ2-4; D not resolved. Trimming took 0 bases from V and 1 from J, leaving 16 bases between them. The CDR3 sequence is 18 residues long. From germline, CDR1 is PRHDT and CDR2 FYEKMQ (reference sequence). The CDR3 region is CASSLGGVGNRAKNIQYF. CDR3 bases: TGTGCCAGCAGCTTAGGAGGAGTAGGCAACCGGGCCAAAAACATTCAGTACTTC.

The V gene is TRBV29-1, the J gene TRBJ2-7, with TRBD1 as a possible D gene (6 bases). The V gene lost 6 bases and the J gene lost 3 bases, with 15 bases spanning the gap. Per germline, CDR1 SQVTM and CDR2 ANQGSEA. There are 13 residues in the CDR3. Written as DNA, the CDR3 is TGCAGCGTAACCTCCGGGACAAGCTACGAGCAGTACTTC. As protein: CSVTSGTSYEQYF.

This clone was seen once. The rearrangement uses TRBV7-2 and TRBJ2-2; D unclear. This CDR3 region has 15 residues. Germline-derived CDR1 and CDR2 are SGHTA and FQGNSA. The V gene lost 4 bases and the J gene lost 1 base, with 10 bases spanning the gap. For the CDR3, the DNA is TGTGCCAGCAGCTCCAGGCAGGTGAACACCGGGGAGCTGTTTTTT. Its translation is CASSSRQVNTGELFF.

Of note for this clone: Germline is not matched at one junction end, which may reflect a read error. The chain carries TRBV7-2 and TRBJ2-6; D not certain. This CDR3 spans 15 amino acids. CDR1 and CDR2 (germline): SGHTA, FQGNSA. The CDR3 coding sequence is TGTGCCAGCAGCTTAGGGCGTGGTTGGGCCGACGTCCTGACTTTC. Amino acid sequence: CASSLGRGWADVLTF.

V and J are TRBV7-8 and TRBJ2-1; TRBD2 is a possible D gene (7 bases). Germline lookup yields CDR1 SGHVS and CDR2 FQNEAQ. The CDR3 spans 17 residues. The ends were cut back, 6 bases at V and 8 bases at J, with 26 bases in the middle. The CDR3 DNA sequence: TGTGCCAGCAGAGCTTATGGGGCGGGGGCCCTTGGGGATGAGCAGTTCTTC. Translation gives CASRAYGAGALGDEQFF.

This chain connects TRBV5-4 to TRBJ2-3, with 14 positions matching TRBD2. The CDR3 is made up of 16 amino acids. Germline assignment: CDR1 SGHNT and CDR2 YYREEE (reference sequence). V lost 4 bases, J lost 5 bases, and 6 bases stayed unmatched. The CDR3 region is CASSAGGTSGRDTQYF. CDR3 nucleotides: TGTGCCAGCAGCGCAGGAGGGACTAGCGGGAGAGATACGCAGTATTTT.

This clone was seen only a few times. This chain connects TRBV18 to TRBJ2-3; 15 positions match TRBD2. The germline CDR1 and CDR2 sequences are KGHSH and LQKENI. The CDR3 runs 16 residues. V lost 3 bases and J lost 3; bases outside the gene matches: 1. The CDR3 spells CASSPGLAGGTDTQYF. The CDR3 nucleotides are TGTGCCAGCTCACCGGGACTAGCGGGAGGAACAGATACGCAGTATTTT.

The chain links TRBV4-3 to TRBJ2-3; 7 bases align to TRBD1. Germline-derived CDR1 and CDR2 are LGHNA and YSLEER. The V segment lost 2 bases and the J segment 2 bases; nucleotides outside the gene matches: 4. The CDR3 extends over 15 amino acids. The CDR3 reads CASSQTTGFTDTQYF. DNA of the CDR3: TGCGCCAGCAGCCAAACGACAGGGTTCACAGATACGCAGTATTTT.

The gene calls are TRBV5-1 and TRBJ2-5; 7 bases are a match to TRBD1. Germline trimming cut 4 bases from V and 1 base from J; bases unmatched to any gene: 4. The CDR3 is 14 residues long. Germline CDR1 and CDR2: SGHRS and YFSETQ. The CDR3 DNA sequence: TGCGCCAGCAGCCGAGACAGGGCCCAAGAGACCCAGTACTTC. Translating gives CASSRDRAQETQYF.

This chain joins TRBV12-3 or TRBV12-4 and TRBJ1-5, with D possibly TRBD1 on 5 matching bases. Trimming took off 6 bases at V and 1 base at J, with 7 bases between the two ends. The CDR3 loop spans 13 amino acids. Here the CDR3 reads CASSRQSNQPQHF. The CDR3 DNA reads TGTGCCAGCAGCCGACAGAGCAATCAGCCCCAGCATTTT.

The chain recombines TRBV6-6 with TRBJ2-3, with D perhaps matching TRBD1 (7 bases). CDR1 is MNHNY and CDR2 is SVGAGI in the germline V gene (reference sequence). The V and J ends lost 8 bases and 4 bases respectively, with 16 bases between them. This CDR3 region has 14 residues. CDR3 nucleotide sequence: TGTGCCAGCGCGGCCTCCAGGGGGGCAGATACGCAGTATTTT. Protein: CASAASRGADTQYF.

This clone has a single count. The chain combines TRBV4-1 with TRBJ2-7, with D possibly being TRBD1 (6 bases). The CDR3 is 14 residues long. V was clipped by 3 bases and J by 4 bases, with 13 bases between them. Germline V gives CDR1 MGHRA, CDR2 YSYEKL. CDR3 sequence: CASSQNRDTYEQYF. The CDR3 region has the DNA TGCGCCAGCAGCCAGAACCGGGACACATACGAGCAGTACTTC.

The chain is built from TRBV2 and TRBJ2-7; D gene uncertain. CDR1 and CDR2 from the germline V gene are SNHLY and FYNNEI. The CDR3 has 16 amino acids. The V end was cut by 4 bases, the J end by 0 bases, with 16 bases between. This CDR3 reads CASSGRYDKVSYEQYF. The DNA of the CDR3 is TGTGCCAGCAGTGGCCGATATGACAAAGTCTCCTACGAGCAGTACTTC.

The chain recombines TRBV4-3 with TRBJ2-1; D unclear. This CDR3 comprises 13 residues. Germline V gene sequence: CDR1 LGHNA, CDR2 YSLEER. Deletions cut 4 bases from V and 5 bases from J, with 9 bases between. CDR3 in amino acids: CASSRSGHNEQFF. The CDR3 nucleotides are TGCGCCAGCAGCCGAAGTGGGCACAATGAGCAGTTCTTC.

This sequence joins TRBV7-9 and TRBJ1-2, with 9 positions matching TRBD1. In germline, CDR1 is SEHNR, CDR2 FQNEAQ (reference sequence). CDR3 size: 15 residues. The V and J ends lost 4 bases and 4 bases, in that order; junction bases with no gene match: 7. For the CDR3, the DNA is TGTGCCAGCAGCTCTCCGGGACAGGGTTCCTATGGCTACACCTTC. Protein sequence: CASSSPGQGSYGYTF.

V and J are TRBV19 and TRBJ1-5; 10 bases are a match to TRBD1. The trim removed 7 bases at V and 7 bases at J, leaving 7 bases unmatched. This CDR3 region has 14 residues. In germline, CDR1 is LNHDA, CDR2 SQIVND (reference sequence). CDR3 loop: CASKGQGGVQPQHF. DNA for the CDR3: TGTGCCAGTAAAGGACAGGGGGGGGTACAGCCCCAGCATTTT.

This clone has more than one count but fewer than ten. The gene calls are TRBV7-8 and TRBJ2-7; 7 bases are a match to TRBD1. After removal of 1 base from V and 3 bases from J, the junction contained 3 bases not matched to a gene. Germline loops: CDR1 SGHVS, CDR2 FQNEAQ. The CDR3 consists of 14 residues. For the CDR3, the DNA is TGTGCCAGCAGCTTAGTAGGGACAGACTACGAGCAGTACTTC. Its translation: CASSLVGTDYEQYF.

V is TRBV25-1 and J is TRBJ2-3; 7 nucleotides agree with TRBD1. The CDR3 runs 13 residues. CDR1 and CDR2 from the germline V gene are MGHDK and SYGVNS. The ends lost 8 bases at V and 1 base at J; junction bases unmatched: 3. The CDR3 bases are TGTGCCAGCTATGGACAGGGCACAGATACGCAGTATTTT. It codes for CASYGQGTDTQYF.

The gene calls are TRBV6-5 and TRBJ2-1; TRBD1 matches at 11 bases. This CDR3 is 13 amino acids long. The germline gives CDR1 MNHEY, CDR2 SVGAGI. Trimming took 7 bases from V and 10 from J; bases not matched to a gene: 6. CDR3 sequence: CASKGQGAREQFF. The CDR3 DNA reads TGTGCCAGCAAAGGACAGGGGGCGAGAGAGCAGTTCTTC.

The genes are TRBV4-1 and TRBJ1-5; maybe TRBD1 (6 bases). Germline assignment: CDR1 MGHRA and CDR2 YSYEKL. The CDR3 runs to 15 residues. The V gene lost 0 bases and the J gene lost 5 bases, with 11 bases spanning the gap. CDR3 DNA sequence: TGCGCCAGCAGCCAAGATCAAGGGGGTCATCAGCCCCAGCATTTT. Translation: CASSQDQGGHQPQHF.

This chain joins TRBV30 and TRBJ2-2; 7 nucleotides match TRBD1. Losses at the gene ends were 4 bases for V and 0 bases for J; bases not matched to a gene: 8. The CDR3 is 16 amino acids. Germline V gene lookup returns CDR1 GTSNPN and CDR2 SVGIG (reference sequence). The CDR3 sequence is CAWIKRGTANTGELFF. The CDR3 DNA reads TGTGCCTGGATTAAAAGGGGGACAGCGAACACCGGGGAGCTGTTTTTT.

This rearrangement joins TRBV7-9 to TRBJ2-5; a possible D gene is TRBD1 (6 bases). The V end was cut by 5 bases, the J end by 1 base, with 14 bases between. Germline V lookup: CDR1 SEHNR, CDR2 FQNEAQ (reference sequence). There are 15 residues in the CDR3. CDR3 residues: CASSAQGTLQETQYF. The CDR3 region has the DNA TGTGCCAGCAGCGCCCAGGGGACCCTCCAAGAGACCCAGTACTTC.

The chain employs TRBV7-2 and TRBJ2-3, with 9 bases identical to TRBD2. The CDR3 extends over 14 amino acids. Germline lookup yields CDR1 SGHTA and CDR2 FQGNSA. The junction had 7 bases not matched to a gene; V was cut back by 6 bases and J by 6 bases. The CDR3 loop reads CASRVGLASDTQYF. CDR3 bases: TGTGCCAGCAGGGTGGGACTAGCTTCCGATACGCAGTATTTT. Full variable domain (remainder filled in from reference TRBV7-2 and TRBJ2-3): GAGVSQSPSNKVTEKGKDVELRCDPISGHTALYWYRQSLGQGLEFLIYFQGNSAPDKSGLPSDRFSAERTGGSVSTLTIQRTQQEDSAVYLCASRVGLASDTQYFGPGTRLTVL.

This clone appeared a single time. The chain is built from TRBV19 and TRBJ1-2; 8 nucleotides match TRBD1. V gave up 5 bases and J gave up 8 bases; unmatched junction bases: 7. Germline lookup yields CDR1 LNHDA and CDR2 SQIVND (reference sequence). The CDR3 has 13 amino acids. DNA for the CDR3: TGTGCCAGTAGTTATTCGACAGGGGAGGGCTACACCTTC. This encodes CASSYSTGEGYTF.

This clone was seen a single time. V is TRBV29-1 and J is TRBJ1-1; TRBD1 is a possible D gene (5 bases). V lost 7 bases and J lost 4, with 16 bases in between. The CDR3 runs 13 residues. Germline assignment: CDR1 SQVTM and CDR2 ANQGSEA. The CDR3 DNA reads TGCAGCGCCTCCTGGCGGGGGACCACTGAAGCTTTCTTT. Residues: CSASWRGTTEAFF.

V gene TRBV10-1 combines with J gene TRBJ1-1; tentative D call: TRBD1 (5 bases). CDR1 is WNHNN and CDR2 is SYGVQD in the germline V gene (reference sequence). With 3 bases removed from V and 6 bases from J, the gap between germline ends came to 8 bases. CDR3 length: 12 residues. The CDR3 spells CASSDWGSEAFF. The CDR3 DNA reads TGCGCCAGCAGTGATTGGGGCTCTGAAGCTTTCTTT.

The genes are TRBV4-1 and TRBJ2-5; TRBD1 matches at 9 bases. CDR1 and CDR2 (germline): MGHRA, YSYEKL. The CDR3 covers 16 residues. The J segment lost 5 bases and the V segment lost 3 bases, leaving 10 bases of the junction unmatched. This chain's CDR3 is CASSQGDRDVGETQYF. The CDR3 DNA reads as TGCGCCAGCAGCCAGGGGGACAGGGACGTTGGGGAGACCCAGTACTTC.

The chain's CDR3 is CASSYLGQGLNTEAFF. Here the CDR3 DNA reads TGTGCCAGCTCATACCTCGGACAGGGTTTGAACACTGAAGCTTTCTTT. J is TRBJ1-1 and V is TRBV2, with TRBD1 identical over 8 bases. After removal of 8 bases from V and 0 bases from J, the junction contained 11 bases not matched to a gene. Germline-derived CDR1 and CDR2 are SNHLY and FYNNEI. This CDR3 is 16 amino acids long.

V usage is TRBV10-1 and J usage is TRBJ1-2; D unresolved. Germline CDR1 reads WNHNN; CDR2 reads SYGVQD (reference sequence). The CDR3 sequence is 12 residues long. The ends were cut back, 10 bases at V and 8 bases at J, with 17 bases in the middle. The CDR3, as DNA: TGCGCCACCGCACGGTTTCTACCGGGCTACACCTTC. Protein product: CATARFLPGYTF.

This clone was seen a handful of times. CDR3 nucleotide sequence: TGTGCCAGCAGCTTAGGCGGGAGGGCTCGCTACGAGCAGTACTTC. Protein sequence: CASSLGGRARYEQYF. This chain uses TRBV7-8 with TRBJ2-7, with 9 nucleotides matching TRBD2. The CDR3 sequence is 15 residues long. Germline V gene sequence: CDR1 SGHVS, CDR2 FQNEAQ. The junction had 4 bases not matched to a gene; V was cut back by 1 base and J by 3 bases.